This T cell receptor beta chain was recovered during a study of blood T cell repertoires in COVID-19. Study information: The study drew acute and convalescent COVID-19 samples from the United States, Italy and Spain. T cells, B-cell-depleted T cells, or PBMCs supplied cDNA or gDNA.

Trimming took 4 bases from V and 6 from J, leaving 20 bases between them. The germline V gene has CDR1 LGHDT and CDR2 YNNKEL (reference sequence). The CDR3 length is 16 residues. Study processing details: Amplifying reference gene primers gave estimates of nucleated cell counts. The data were produced by immunoSEQ multiplex PCR, yet TCRdb's version contains in-frame clones alone and is incomplete. D and trimming come from the DNA, and the V and J calls and clone size come from that table. The data hold approximately 180,000 clones, with approximately 83% observed a single time. The sequenced material came from peripheral blood. This clonotype was sampled from a human donor with active or convalescent COVID-19. The donor label of this sample is uncertain. The chain couples TRBV3-1 (or the pseudogene TRBV3-2) to TRBJ2-3; perhaps TRBD2 as D (5 bases). The CDR3, as DNA: TGTGCCAGCAGCCCTCGTCTGAGCGGAAAGAGGGATACGCAGTATTTT. Translating it yields CASSPRLSGKRDTQYF.